One T cell receptor beta chain is described in this entry. V was trimmed by 2 bases and J by 7 bases, leaving 15 bases between them. CDR3 size: 16 residues. Germline loops: CDR1 MGHRA, CDR2 YSYEKL. The sample comes from a study of blood T cell repertoires in COVID-19. As for the study in general: The United States, Italy and Spain supplied acute and convalescent COVID-19 samples.

Profiled with immunoSEQ multiplex PCR; TCRdb holds only in-frame clones, not every one. The sample contains about 85,000 clones, approximately 79% of which appear only once. The source material was peripheral blood. This clonotype was obtained from a man aged 65-85 years with acute or convalescent COVID-19. The chain employs TRBV4-1 and TRBJ1-6; no clear D gene. The CDR3 DNA reads TGCGCCAGCAGCCAATCCGCGGGGAATTCGAATTCACCCCTCCACTTT. Encoded protein: CASSQSAGNSNSPLHF.